This entry lists 5 T cell receptor beta chains sequenced from one sample in a study of CD8 T cells in Susac syndrome. Random hexamers were used to reverse transcribe the RNA input (roughly 0.5 to 1 ug). TCRdb fed the immunoSEQ multiplex PCR reads into MiXCR, producing one record per CDR3 protein. There are fewer than 150,000 distinct CDR3 sequences in the sample; 94% occur only once, and 0.27% lies in the top ten. Sequencing used CD8+ T cells from PBMCs. The receptors originated from a human donor in good health.

In this sample, this clonotype turned up once. The genes are TRBV29-1 and TRBJ1-2; weak D call: TRBD1 (6 bases). Germline assignment: CDR1 SQVTM and CDR2 ANQGSEA. This CDR3 is 13 amino acids long. Trimming stripped 2 bases from V and 6 bases from J, with 13 bases between. The chain's CDR3 is CSVENWGPHGYTF. DNA for the CDR3: TGCAGCGTTGAAAATTGGGGGCCCCATGGCTACACCTTC.

V and J are TRBV29-1 and TRBJ2-1; tentatively, D is TRBD2 (6 bases). Germline CDR1 and CDR2: SQVTM and ANQGSEA. V gave up 7 bases and J gave up 9 bases, with 10 bases separating them. This CDR3 contains 10 residues. The CDR3 nucleotides read TGCAGCGGGACTACCGTTGAGCAGTTCTTC. Translating it yields CSGTTVEQFF.

This chain's CDR3 is CASSLARPDGYTF. The DNA of the CDR3 is TGTGCCAGCAGCTTAGCGCGACCCGATGGCTACACCTTC. The chain has TRBV13 and TRBJ1-2; D unclear. The germline V gene encodes CDR1 PRHDT and CDR2 FYEKMQ (reference sequence). V lost 1 base to trimming and J lost 6 bases, with 9 bases between them. The length of the CDR3 is 13 residues. The whole variable domain, filled in from reference TRBV13 and TRBJ1-2, reads AAGVIQSPRHLIKEKRETATLKCYPIPRHDTVYWYQQGPGQDPQFLISFYEKMQSDKGSIPDRFSAQQFSDYHSELNMSSLELGDSALYFCASSLARPDGYTFGSGTRLTVV.

V usage is TRBV9 and J usage is TRBJ2-7, with a weak D call TRBD1 (6 bases). V was shortened by 4 bases and J by 4 bases, with 24 bases between the two germline ends. Germline V CDR1 and CDR2: SGDLS, YYNGEE. The CDR3 is 17 amino acids. The CDR3 sequence: CASSSTGTRFYCYEQYF. The CDR3 DNA sequence: TGTGCCAGCAGCTCCACCGGGACACGTTTCTACTGTTACGAGCAGTACTTC. The complete variable domain, with remaining parts taken from reference TRBV9 and TRBJ2-7, reads DSGVTQTPKHLITATGQRVTLRCSPRSGDLSVYWYQQSLDQGLQFLIQYYNGEERAKGNILERFSAQQFPDLHSELNLSSLELGDSALYFCASSSTGTRFYCYEQYFGPGTRLTVT.

This sequence joins TRBV29-1 and TRBJ2-1; maybe TRBD2 (5 bases). This CDR3 has 15 amino acids. Per germline, CDR1 SQVTM and CDR2 ANQGSEA. The ends were cut back, 7 bases at V and 1 base at J, with 17 bases in the middle. In nucleotides, the CDR3 is TGCAGCGCTCGGATTTACGCGGGTTCCTACAATGAGCAGTTCTTC. Translating it yields CSARIYAGSYNEQFF.